The 27 T cell receptor beta chains presented below share a single source sample, sequenced in a study of shared clonotypes between healthy human individuals. The protocol was immunoSEQ multiplex PCR, while the TCRdb copy is restricted to in-frame clones and leaves out a portion. The table records over 750,000 clones, around 96% of them present only once. Positive CCR7 selection of CD45RO-negative cells yielded the naive CD8 cells, and terminally differentiated effector memory CD45RA+ cells were excluded. The sequencing sample was made of naive CD8+ T cells sorted from blood. The receptors derive from a man aged 25 to 45 in good health.

The V call is TRBV7-6, the J call TRBJ2-5; D may be TRBD1 or TRBD2 (5 bases each). Between the trimmed V and J ends, which lost 4 bases and 1 base, there was a span of 16 bases. The CDR3 contains 16 residues. Germline V lookup: CDR1 SGHVS, CDR2 FNYEAQ. DNA of the CDR3: TGTGCCAGCAGCTCCCCTGAGGGGTCGGGCCAAGAGACCCAGTACTTC. Translated: CASSSPEGSGQETQYF.

This chain joins TRBV6-1 and TRBJ1-2; the D is unclear. This CDR3 has 16 residues. Trimming removed 3 bases at V and 7 bases at J, with 21 bases between. Germline lookup yields CDR1 MNHNS and CDR2 SASEGT. The CDR3 nucleotides are TGTGCCAGCAGTGAGGTTCCGAGCGTGAGGGCCTCTGGCTACACCTTC. Its translation is CASSEVPSVRASGYTF.

This clone was seen only once. J is TRBJ2-1 and V is TRBV15; 9 nucleotides match TRBD1. With V trimmed by 5 bases and J by 8 bases, 7 bases remained unmatched. This CDR3 has 14 amino acids. Germline lookup yields CDR1 LNHNV and CDR2 YYDKDF (reference sequence). CDR3 loop: CATSEGQGEDEQFF. The CDR3 nucleotides read TGTGCCACCAGCGAGGGACAGGGCGAGGATGAGCAGTTCTTC.

The CDR3 loop reads CATSGPGPRRETQYF. The CDR3 DNA sequence: TGTGCCACCAGTGGACCGGGACCTCGGCGGGAGACCCAGTACTTC. The rearrangement links TRBV13 to TRBJ2-5; perhaps D is TRBD1 or TRBD2 (5 bases each). Trimming pared 10 bases from V and 5 bases from J, leaving 23 bases between. Germline CDR1 is PRHDT and CDR2 is FYEKMQ (reference sequence). The CDR3 length is 15 residues.

The chain links TRBV27 to TRBJ1-5; the D is unclear. Trimming removed 5 bases at V and 6 bases at J, with 11 bases between. The CDR3 totals 13 residues. Germline V lookup: CDR1 MNHEY, CDR2 SMNVEV (reference sequence). CDR3 nucleotide sequence: TGTGCCAGCAGTCCCACGTACTCTCAGCCCCAGCATTTT. Translated, it gives CASSPTYSQPQHF.

DNA for the CDR3: TGTGCCAGCAGCGTGGGCATGAACACTGAAGCTTTCTTT. It yields the protein CASSVGMNTEAFF. The chain recombines TRBV14 with TRBJ1-1; D unclear. The V end lost 5 bases, the J end lost 0 bases, and 7 bases lay between the germline ends. This CDR3 contains 13 residues. Germline assignment: CDR1 SGHDN and CDR2 FVKESK.

The V call is TRBV27, the J call TRBJ2-2; perhaps TRBD2 as D (5 bases). CDR1 and CDR2 (germline): MNHEY, SMNVEV (reference sequence). V gave up 5 bases and J gave up 0 bases, with 10 bases separating them. This CDR3 contains 15 residues. This CDR3 is CASSRQLANTGELFF. CDR3 sequence (DNA): TGTGCCAGCAGTCGGCAACTAGCGAACACCGGGGAGCTGTTTTTT.

For the CDR3, the DNA is TGTGCCAGTAAGTTGAACAGCGGATCAACCTACGAGCAGTACTTC. Amino acids: CASKLNSGSTYEQYF. The rearrangement uses TRBV19 and TRBJ2-7; D possibly corresponds to TRBD2 (5 bases). Germline V gives CDR1 LNHDA, CDR2 SQIVND (reference sequence). The V end was cut by 7 bases, the J end by 2 bases, with 18 bases between. CDR3 length: 15 residues.

This clone appeared a single time. The CDR3 is CASSLMRTGSITYEQYF. DNA for the CDR3: TGTGCCAGCAGCCTGATGCGGACAGGGTCAATAACCTACGAGCAGTACTTC. The rearrangement joins TRBV7-9 to TRBJ2-7; 8 positions match TRBD1. CDR1 and CDR2 from the germline V gene are SEHNR and FQNEAQ (reference sequence). V was clipped by 5 bases and J by 2 bases; unmatched bases: 14. This CDR3 is built from 17 residues.

This sequence joins TRBV28 and TRBJ1-1; D possibly corresponds to TRBD1 (6 bases). Germline lookup yields CDR1 MDHEN and CDR2 SYDVKM. The CDR3 runs 14 residues. Trimming cost V 4 bases and J 3 bases, with 12 bases left between them. The CDR3 loop reads CASSSRTADTEAFF. For the CDR3, the DNA is TGTGCCAGCAGTTCCAGGACAGCCGACACTGAAGCTTTCTTT. Combining the CDR3 with reference TRBV28 and TRBJ1-1 gives the whole variable domain DVKVTQSSRYLVKRTGEKVFLECVQDMDHENMFWYRQDPGLGLRLIYFSYDVKMKEKGDIPEGYSVSREKKERFSLILESASTNQTSMYLCASSSRTADTEAFFGQGTRLTVV.

The chain couples TRBV7-9 to TRBJ2-7; D uncertain. With 3 bases removed from V and 3 bases from J, the gap between germline ends came to 9 bases. The CDR3 runs 13 residues. Germline-derived CDR1 and CDR2 are SEHNR and FQNEAQ (reference sequence). The CDR3 sequence: CASSFADHYEQYF. The CDR3 DNA reads TGTGCCAGCAGCTTCGCCGACCACTACGAGCAGTACTTC.

The chain combines TRBV6-1 with TRBJ2-1, with TRBD1 identical over 10 bases. This CDR3 contains 18 residues. The germline V gene has CDR1 MNHNS and CDR2 SASEGT. Trimming at V came to 3 bases and at J to 2 bases, leaving 10 bases not matched to a gene. The CDR3 region is CASSDTARDRGPYNEQFF. The CDR3 region has the DNA TGTGCCAGCAGTGACACCGCAAGGGACAGGGGCCCCTACAATGAGCAGTTCTTC.

The chain is built from TRBV2 and TRBJ2-1; 11 bases line up with TRBD1. This CDR3 has 15 amino acids. Trimming removed 6 bases from V and 2 bases from J; junction bases left unmatched: 3. Germline V CDR1 and CDR2: SNHLY, FYNNEI. The CDR3 sequence: CASSAGQGAYNEQFF. In DNA form, the CDR3 reads TGTGCCAGCAGCGCGGGACAGGGGGCCTACAATGAGCAGTTCTTC.

Comment on this clone: Other DNA sequences in the sample encode the same CDR3. The gene calls are TRBV27 and TRBJ2-7; 8 nucleotides line up with TRBD2. The length of the CDR3 is 14 residues. The germline V gene encodes CDR1 MNHEY and CDR2 SMNVEV (reference sequence). The ends lost 3 bases at V and 4 bases at J; junction bases unmatched: 5. In nucleotides, the CDR3 is TGTGCCAGCAGTTTTGGCCGGGAGGGGTACGAGCAGTACTTC. Protein: CASSFGREGYEQYF.

CDR3 loop: CASSTLDSYTGELFF. CDR3 coding DNA: TGTGCCAGCAGTACCCTCGACAGCTATACCGGGGAGCTGTTTTTT. J is TRBJ2-2 and V is TRBV6-5; D possibly corresponds to TRBD1 (5 bases). From germline, CDR1 is MNHEY and CDR2 SVGAGI. Between the trimmed V and J ends, which lost 5 bases and 5 bases, there was a span of 15 bases. The length of the CDR3 is 15 residues.

With regard to this clone: This CDR3 is also generated by other DNA sequences in the sample. This chain joins TRBV27 and TRBJ2-3; no definite D call. The CDR3 is made up of 13 amino acids. The germline V gene encodes CDR1 MNHEY and CDR2 SMNVEV (reference sequence). V was pared by 5 bases and J by 3 bases, with 9 bases between. The CDR3 reads CASSLLGTDTQYF. In nucleotides, the CDR3 is TGTGCCAGCAGTCTCCTGGGGACAGATACGCAGTATTTT.

The gene calls are TRBV6-6 and TRBJ2-3; D could derive from TRBD1 or TRBD2 (5 bases each). The CDR3 runs to 16 residues. Trimming took 0 bases from V and 0 from J, leaving 10 bases between them. Germline CDR1 and CDR2: MNHNY and SVGAGI (reference sequence). The DNA of the CDR3 is TGTGCCAGCAGTTACTCCAGGGAGTCTAGCACAGATACGCAGTATTTT. As protein: CASSYSRESSTDTQYF.

The chain recombines TRBV9 with TRBJ2-1; D gene ambiguous. Germline V gene lookup returns CDR1 SGDLS and CDR2 YYNGEE. The CDR3 has 17 amino acids. Trimming took 0 bases from V and 0 from J, leaving 13 bases between them. CDR3 amino acids: CASSVATGQYSYNEQFF. CDR3 bases: TGTGCCAGCAGCGTAGCTACCGGGCAATACTCCTACAATGAGCAGTTCTTC.

This clone was detected only once. The gene calls are TRBV7-6 and TRBJ1-1, with D uncertain. CDR3 length: 14 residues. The V and J ends lost 2 bases and 3 bases respectively, with 10 bases between them. Germline V gene lookup returns CDR1 SGHVS and CDR2 FNYEAQ. Written as DNA, the CDR3 is TGTGCCAGCAGCTTATCTCGGTTGGACACTGAAGCTTTCTTT. Its protein is CASSLSRLDTEAFF.

The V and J genes are TRBV11-2 and TRBJ1-1; D call uncertain. The CDR3 totals 11 residues. V was pared by 4 bases and J by 4 bases, with 4 bases between. Looked up from germline, CDR1 is SGHAT and CDR2 is FQNNGV. The CDR3 nucleotides read TGTGCCAGCAGCTCCCCCACTGAAGCTTTCTTT. Translation gives CASSSPTEAFF.

Note on this clone: Other DNA sequences in the sample encode the same CDR3. The CDR3 DNA is TGTGCCAGCAGCCTCCCCTCGACAGGGGGCTCCTACGAGCAGTACTTC. It is translated as CASSLPSTGGSYEQYF. The chain couples TRBV28 to TRBJ2-7; TRBD1 matches at 9 bases. Trimming cost V 6 bases and J 0 bases; bases outside gene matches: 9. CDR3 length: 16 amino acids. Germline CDR1 MDHEN, CDR2 SYDVKM.

The gene calls are TRBV29-1 and TRBJ2-3; 12 bases are shared with TRBD1. Trimming at V came to 0 bases and at J to 0 bases, leaving 1 base not matched to a gene. The germline V gene encodes CDR1 SQVTM and CDR2 ANQGSEA. The CDR3 totals 16 residues. CDR3 nucleotide sequence: TGCAGCGTTGAAGAGGGACAGGGGGCTAGCACAGATACGCAGTATTTT. Its protein is CSVEEGQGASTDTQYF.

This chain uses TRBV6-1 with TRBJ2-3, with D uncertain. CDR3 length: 16 residues. The V and J ends lost 6 bases and 0 bases respectively, with 16 bases between them. Per the germline V gene, CDR1 is MNHNS and CDR2 is SASEGT. In nucleotides, the CDR3 is TGTGCCAGCAGGGAACTGAGACTTTCGAGCACAGATACGCAGTATTTT. This encodes CASRELRLSSTDTQYF.

The V call is TRBV10-2, the J call TRBJ2-3, with 13 bases that match TRBD2. This CDR3 region has 19 residues. Per germline, CDR1 WSHSY and CDR2 SAAADI. Trimming at V came to 1 base and at J to 5 bases, leaving 12 bases not matched to a gene. CDR3 sequence reads: CASSEYRVLAGGPKDTQYF. In DNA form, the CDR3 reads TGCGCCAGCAGTGAGTATCGGGTACTAGCGGGAGGGCCAAAAGATACGCAGTATTTT.

The V call is TRBV29-1, the J call TRBJ1-2, with no clear D. Trimming took 4 bases from V and 0 from J, leaving 15 bases between them. CDR3 size: 15 residues. The germline gives CDR1 SQVTM, CDR2 ANQGSEA. This CDR3 reads CSVGTFGRANYGYTF. The CDR3 coding sequence is TGCAGCGTTGGGACCTTTGGCAGAGCTAACTATGGCTACACCTTC.

The J gene is TRBJ1-1, the V gene TRBV6-5, with D perhaps TRBD1 (6 bases). Germline V CDR1 and CDR2: MNHEY, SVGAGI. V was cut by 6 bases and J by 1 base, with 9 bases left in between. The CDR3 covers 13 residues. This chain's CDR3 is CASRPQGNTEAFF. In DNA, the CDR3 is TGTGCCAGCAGACCACAGGGGAACACTGAAGCTTTCTTT.

This rearrangement joins TRBV5-6 to TRBJ1-5; 8 nucleotides agree with TRBD1. Per the germline V gene, CDR1 is SGHDT and CDR2 is YYEEEE. The CDR3 contains 13 residues. The junction had 0 bases not matched to a gene; V was cut back by 3 bases and J by 4 bases. CDR3 loop: CASSWTGNQPQHF. The CDR3 DNA reads TGTGCCAGCAGCTGGACAGGGAATCAGCCCCAGCATTTT.